Shown below are 14 T cell receptor beta chains from a single sample sequenced in a study of cytomegalovirus exposure and HLA in healthy donors (TCRdb year 2017). Receptor libraries were prepared by the immunoSEQ multiplex PCR assay. For the multiplex PCR, a mixture combining 60 forward primers for TCR Vbeta segments and 13 reverse primers for TCR Jbeta segments was used. In its TCRdb copy, this immuneACCESS table keeps in-frame sequences only and misses some clones. Where compared with another copy, unresolved V genes explain less than half of these, and the others have no known cause. The sample has around 150,000 clones on record, approximately 79% of them singletons. The ten largest clonotypes hold around 1.9% of the sample. Material: PBMCs. These receptors were taken from a man aged 40-50 years in good health and CMV-seronegative.

This chain links TRBV29-1 with TRBJ2-7, with TRBD1 as a possible D gene (6 bases). Deletions cut 1 base from V and 2 bases from J, with 15 bases between. This CDR3 has 15 amino acids. Germline assignment: CDR1 SQVTM and CDR2 ANQGSEA. CDR3 amino acids: CSVEGPTGTTYEQYF. DNA of the CDR3: TGCAGCGTTGAAGGACCGACAGGTACTACCTACGAGCAGTACTTC.

The CDR3 DNA is TGTGCCAGCTCACCTTGGTCGGGAGGCACCGGGGAGCTGTTTTTT. Translation gives CASSPWSGGTGELFF. The chain employs TRBV18 and TRBJ2-2; 7 bases are shared with TRBD2. This CDR3 contains 15 residues. Germline V gene lookup returns CDR1 KGHSH and CDR2 LQKENI. The trim removed 3 bases at V and 4 bases at J, leaving 5 bases unmatched.

The chain uses TRBV9 and TRBJ2-5, with TRBD2 identical over 7 bases. The CDR3 totals 14 residues. The V gene's germline CDR1 is SGDLS and CDR2 YYNGEE. Losses at the gene ends were 4 bases for V and 4 bases for J; bases not matched to a gene: 7. CDR3 sequence reads: CASSPPPGGETQYF. CDR3 DNA sequence: TGTGCCAGCAGCCCTCCCCCGGGGGGAGAGACCCAGTACTTC.

V usage is TRBV23-1 and J usage is TRBJ2-7, with TRBD2 as a possible D gene (5 bases). TRBV23-1 has ORF status, its function being uncertain. The germline V and J ends were trimmed by 0 bases and 7 bases, with 19 bases remaining between them. This CDR3 is built from 16 residues. CDR3 amino acids: CASSQSEARASWEQYF. The CDR3 DNA follows: TGCGCCAGCAGTCAATCGGAGGCTAGGGCTTCATGGGAGCAGTACTTC.

This clone was recorded a few times. V is TRBV6-1 and J is TRBJ2-2; 9 positions agree with TRBD1. In germline, CDR1 is MNHNS, CDR2 SASEGT. V trimming: 11 bases; J trimming: 6 bases; junction bases outside the gene matches: 7. CDR3 length equals 13 residues. The CDR3: CACVQGAPGELFF. CDR3 bases: TGTGCCTGCGTACAGGGGGCGCCCGGGGAGCTGTTTTTT.

Turning to this clone: Germline is not matched at one junction end, which may reflect a read error. The V and J genes are TRBV7-9 and TRBJ1-1; no clear D. The CDR3 loop spans 15 amino acids. Germline V lookup: CDR1 SEHNR, CDR2 FQNEAQ (reference sequence). CDR3 sequence reads: CSSSLVSGMSTEAFF. The CDR3 DNA is TGTTCCAGCAGCCTAGTCTCGGGGATGAGCACTGAAGCTTTCTTT.

The chain has TRBV19 and TRBJ2-7; 8 positions match TRBD1. Germline-derived CDR1 and CDR2 are LNHDA and SQIVND (reference sequence). J was trimmed by 2 bases and V by 8 bases; bases with no gene match: 8. The CDR3 is 14 amino acids. The CDR3 DNA follows: TGTGCCAGTGCCACCGGGACAGGTGCCTACGAGCAGTACTTC. Protein product: CASATGTGAYEQYF.

This clone showed up just a few times. This rearrangement joins TRBV28 to TRBJ2-7; D possibly corresponds to TRBD1 (6 bases). The V gene's germline CDR1 is MDHEN and CDR2 SYDVKM. The CDR3 sequence is 14 residues long. V dropped 6 bases and J dropped 6 bases, with 18 bases sitting between them. CDR3 sequence: CASSLQTRGSEQYF. CDR3 DNA sequence: TGTGCCAGCAGCCTACAAACAAGGGGGAGCGAGCAGTACTTC.

The sample holds many counts of this clone. CDR3 region: CASSPLRDRARETQYF. The CDR3 DNA reads TGTGCCAGCAGCCCTCTCCGGGACAGGGCTCGAGAGACCCAGTACTTC. The rearrangement joins TRBV7-8 to TRBJ2-5, with TRBD1 matching over 9 bases. The length of the CDR3 is 16 residues. Trimming took 5 bases from V and 4 from J; bases not matched to a gene: 11. Germline loops: CDR1 SGHVS, CDR2 FQNEAQ.

The V and J genes are TRBV18 and TRBJ1-5, with D maybe TRBD1 (5 bases). Germline V gene sequence: CDR1 KGHSH, CDR2 LQKENI. V was clipped by 6 bases and J by 11 bases, with 23 bases between them. This CDR3 has 15 amino acids. CDR3 sequence (DNA): TGTGCCAGCTCGAAGGATCGAACATCCCTAGGGGCCCAGCATTTT. Encoded protein: CASSKDRTSLGAQHF. Combining the CDR3 with reference TRBV18 and TRBJ1-5 gives the whole variable domain NAGVMQNPRHLVRRRGQEARLRCSPMKGHSHVYWYRQLPEEGLKFMVYLQKENIIDESGMPKERFSAEFPKEGPSILRIQQVVRGDSAAYFCASSKDRTSLGAQHFGDGTRLSIL.

The rearrangement links TRBV7-9 to TRBJ2-1, with a tentative D call TRBD1 (5 bases). Per the germline V gene, CDR1 is SEHNR and CDR2 is FQNEAQ (reference sequence). V was clipped by 4 bases and J by 5 bases, with 15 bases between them. The length of the CDR3 is 15 residues. The CDR3 spells CASSSGTWGDNEQFF. CDR3 coding DNA: TGTGCCAGCAGCTCCGGTACGTGGGGCGACAATGAGCAGTTCTTC.

The V call is TRBV4-1, the J call TRBJ2-1; 14 bases are a match to TRBD2. Per the germline V gene, CDR1 is MGHRA and CDR2 is YSYEKL. This CDR3 spans 19 amino acids. Trimming cost V 0 bases and J 6 bases; bases outside gene matches: 10. The DNA for the CDR3 is TGCGCCAGCAGCCAAGAGGGACTAGCGGGAGTGAGAGCGGGCAATGAGCAGTTCTTC. Protein sequence: CASSQEGLAGVRAGNEQFF.

The chain is built from TRBV7-9 and TRBJ2-5; perhaps TRBD2 as D (6 bases). The CDR3 runs 16 residues. Germline V gives CDR1 SEHNR, CDR2 FQNEAQ (reference sequence). Trimming removed 1 base at V and 11 bases at J, with 23 bases between. The CDR3 region is CASSLGAGKDSVEQYF. For the CDR3, the DNA is TGTGCCAGCAGCTTAGGCGCGGGAAAGGACTCGGTGGAGCAGTACTTC.

This sequence joins TRBV29-1 and TRBJ2-5, with D perhaps TRBD1 (6 bases). The closer fit of TRBJ2-7 to the DNA end suggests the J call may be wrong. Germline V gives CDR1 SQVTM, CDR2 ANQGSEA. The CDR3 runs 13 residues. The CDR3 DNA is TGCAGCGTTAGGACAGACAGATCCTACGAGCAGTACTTC. It is translated as CSVRTDRSYEQYF.